The T cell receptor beta chain described here comes from a study of cytomegalovirus exposure and HLA in healthy donors. The PCR employed 60 Vbeta primers together with 13 Jbeta primers. The protocol was immunoSEQ multiplex PCR, while the TCRdb copy is restricted to in-frame clones and leaves out a portion. The data contain some 190,000 clones, about 80% of them singletons. Sequenced material: PBMCs. This clonotype originated in a woman aged 25 to 45 in good health and CMV-seronegative.

Here the CDR3 DNA reads TGTGCCAGCAGCTTAGCGCAAGGGGCGTCCTACGAGCAGTACTTC. Translating gives CASSLAQGASYEQYF. V is TRBV7-6 and J is TRBJ2-7; tentatively, D is TRBD1 (5 bases). Per the germline V gene, CDR1 is SGHVS and CDR2 is FNYEAQ. V shed 0 bases and J shed 1 base, with 10 bases lying between them. There are 15 residues in the CDR3.